This entry lists 28 T cell receptor beta chains sequenced from one sample in a study of response to subunit inactivated influenza vaccine. TCRdb analysed the RT-PCR reads with MiXCR anew, one entry per CDR3 protein. The sample has 500,000 to 650,000 distinct CDR3 sequences; approximately 7.6% are singletons. The input for sequencing was PBMCs from blood, taken 23 to 25 months after vaccination. The receptors derive from a man aged 50-75 years who received an inactivated influenza vaccine.

This clonotype was seen many times. This chain joins TRBV7-2 and TRBJ2-1, with 11 bases fitting TRBD2. This CDR3 contains 15 residues. CDR1 and CDR2 (germline): SGHTA, FQGNSA. The V segment lost 5 bases and the J segment 9 bases; nucleotides outside the gene matches: 9. The CDR3 DNA is TGTGCCAGCAGCCTTACTAGCGGGAGTACTCGTGAGCAGTTCTTC. The encoded protein is CASSLTSGSTREQFF.

This clonotype was counted only a few times. This chain links TRBV20-1 with TRBJ2-7; TRBD2 matches at 8 bases. Trimming took 5 bases from V and 3 from J; bases not matched to a gene: 12. The CDR3 extends over 15 amino acids. The V gene's germline CDR1 is DFQATT and CDR2 SNEGSKA (reference sequence). The CDR3 sequence: CSAPRSARGVYEQYF. The DNA for the CDR3 is TGCAGTGCTCCCCGTTCCGCGCGGGGGGTCTACGAGCAGTACTTC.

This clonotype was seen a handful of times. The J gene is TRBJ2-2, the V gene TRBV20-1, with TRBD2 matching over 7 bases. Germline CDR1 DFQATT, CDR2 SNEGSKA (reference sequence). This CDR3 has 12 amino acids. The trim removed 3 bases at V and 6 bases at J, leaving 1 base unmatched. CDR3 residues: CSASGGAGELFF. In DNA form, the CDR3 reads TGCAGTGCTAGTGGGGGGGCCGGGGAGCTGTTTTTT.

This clonotype occurred many times. J is TRBJ2-2 and V is TRBV12-3 or TRBV12-4; no clear D. V was cut by 5 bases and J by 4 bases, with 14 bases left in between. The length of the CDR3 is 15 residues. The CDR3 is CASSTVLGGTGELFF. CDR3 sequence (DNA): TGTGCCAGCAGTACCGTCCTGGGTGGCACCGGGGAGCTGTTTTTT.

In this sample, this clonotype turned up a few times. The chain couples TRBV24-1 to TRBJ2-3, with 7 bases that match TRBD1. Trimming removed 3 bases from V and 5 bases from J; junction bases left unmatched: 7. The length of the CDR3 is 15 residues. Germline loops: CDR1 KGHDR, CDR2 SFDVKD. In DNA, the CDR3 is TGTGCCACCAGTGATCCCGGGACAGCGAAAGATACGCAGTATTTT. This gives the protein CATSDPGTAKDTQYF.

This clonotype was counted a few times. This chain joins TRBV12-3 or TRBV12-4 and TRBJ2-7; 7 nucleotides align to TRBD1. This CDR3 contains 14 residues. V lost 5 bases, J lost 3 bases, and 7 bases stayed unmatched. The CDR3 DNA follows: TGTGCCAGCAGTACCTCGGGACAGTTCTACGAGCAGTACTTC. It codes for CASSTSGQFYEQYF.

V gene TRBV27 combines with J gene TRBJ2-7; D may be TRBD1 (7 bases). V was pared by 6 bases and J by 5 bases, with 17 bases between. CDR3 length equals 14 residues. Germline V gives CDR1 MNHEY, CDR2 SMNVEV (reference sequence). CDR3 DNA sequence: TGTGCCAGCAGCCCTACAGGGGCGGGGCACGAGCAGTACTTC. It is translated as CASSPTGAGHEQYF.

The chain carries TRBV10-3 and TRBJ2-2; a possible D gene is TRBD1 (5 bases). The V gene lost 6 bases and the J gene lost 6 bases, with 17 bases spanning the gap. This CDR3 has 15 amino acids. In germline, CDR1 is ENHRY, CDR2 SYGVKD. The CDR3 sequence: CAIRGPTARSGELFF. CDR3 bases: TGTGCCATCAGGGGGCCGACGGCCCGATCCGGGGAGCTGTTTTTT.

This clonotype appeared a few times. J is TRBJ2-7 and V is TRBV20-1; perhaps D is TRBD1 or TRBD2 (5 bases each). Germline loops: CDR1 DFQATT, CDR2 SNEGSKA (reference sequence). This CDR3 contains 13 residues. V gave up 6 bases and J gave up 1 base, with 13 bases separating them. The CDR3 DNA follows: TGCAGTGCCTTCCGGGACGGATCCTACGAGCAGTACTTC. Translation gives CSAFRDGSYEQYF.

The sample holds many counts of this clonotype. The genes are TRBV6-2 or TRBV6-3 and TRBJ2-3; possibly TRBD2 for D (5 bases). With 8 bases removed from V and 4 bases from J, the gap between germline ends came to 16 bases. The CDR3 spans 14 residues. Germline lookup yields CDR1 MNHEY and CDR2 SVGEGT. CDR3 protein: CASCGSVEADTQYF. The CDR3 DNA sequence: TGTGCCAGCTGTGGATCGGTGGAGGCAGATACGCAGTATTTT.

In its sample, this clonotype was seen a few times. The J gene is TRBJ2-4, the V gene TRBV25-1; D is perhaps TRBD1 or TRBD2 (5 bases each). This CDR3 has 15 residues. The germline V and J ends were trimmed by 6 bases and 0 bases, with 12 bases remaining between them. Germline CDR1 MGHDK, CDR2 SYGVNS. CDR3 DNA sequence: TGTGCCAGCAGCGATACGGGGCTAGCCAAAAACATTCAGTACTTC. Amino acids: CASSDTGLAKNIQYF.

This clonotype was counted at least ten times. The CDR3 region has the DNA TGTGCCAGCAGCTCCACCGGGACCGGGCCCCAGCATTTT. It translates to CASSSTGTGPQHF. The chain combines TRBV7-2 with TRBJ1-5, with a possible D match to TRBD1 (5 bases). Per the germline V gene, CDR1 is SGHTA and CDR2 is FQGNSA. The V and J ends lost 4 bases and 9 bases respectively, with 13 bases between them. This CDR3 is built from 13 residues.

Ten or more counts support this clonotype. One junction end disagrees with the germline gene, perhaps due to a read error. The CDR3 region is CAWSGGSYVQYF. As DNA, the CDR3 is TGTGCCTGGAGTGGTGGGAGCTACGTGCAGTACTTC. The genes are TRBV30 and TRBJ2-7, with D possibly being TRBD2 (5 bases). The CDR3 extends over 12 amino acids. CDR1 and CDR2 (germline): GTSNPN, SVGIG (reference sequence).

This clonotype appeared a few times. This chain uses TRBV20-1 with TRBJ1-2; D remains unclear. Germline lookup yields CDR1 DFQATT and CDR2 SNEGSKA (reference sequence). Trimming pared 3 bases from V and 0 bases from J, leaving 8 bases between. The length of the CDR3 is 13 residues. The CDR3 bases are TGCAGTGCTAGTCTAACGGCTAACTATGGCTACACCTTC. The encoded protein is CSASLTANYGYTF.

The chain is built from TRBV12-3 or TRBV12-4 and TRBJ2-7; 7 bases match TRBD1. The CDR3 runs 14 residues. Trimming removed 6 bases from V and 6 bases from J; junction bases left unmatched: 11. In DNA, the CDR3 is TGTGCCAGCAGCCGAGGACAGGCTATGGCCGAGCAGTACTTC. It codes for CASSRGQAMAEQYF.

This clonotype was recorded a few times. The chain joins TRBV20-1 to TRBJ1-5, with 9 bases aligning to TRBD1. Germline V gives CDR1 DFQATT, CDR2 SNEGSKA (reference sequence). The CDR3 contains 14 residues. Trimming took 6 bases from V and 7 from J; bases not matched to a gene: 10. CDR3 residues: CSALTQGARQPQHF. The CDR3 coding sequence is TGCAGTGCCCTCACACAGGGGGCACGGCAGCCCCAGCATTTT.

There are a few counts of this clonotype. V is TRBV6-5 and J is TRBJ2-1; the D gene is possibly TRBD2 (6 bases). Trimming took off 8 bases at V and 9 bases at J, with 11 bases between the two ends. Germline lookup yields CDR1 MNHEY and CDR2 SVGAGI. The CDR3 is made up of 11 amino acids. CDR3 nucleotide sequence: TGTGCCAGCGCCACGGGAGTTGAGCAGTTCTTC. Amino acids: CASATGVEQFF.

This chain links TRBV5-1 with TRBJ2-7; D perhaps matches TRBD2 (5 bases). The V and J ends lost 0 bases and 4 bases respectively, with 17 bases between them. Germline loops: CDR1 SGHRS, CDR2 YFSETQ. The CDR3 totals 16 residues. This chain's CDR3 is CASSLGKGSGYYEQYF. CDR3 nucleotide sequence: TGCGCCAGCAGCTTGGGGAAGGGATCGGGGTATTACGAGCAGTACTTC.

This clonotype was detected a few times. V usage is TRBV10-3 and J usage is TRBJ2-7; 9 bases agree with TRBD1. Germline V gives CDR1 ENHRY, CDR2 SYGVKD. This CDR3 is built from 14 residues. Unmatched junction bases numbered 6, after V lost 5 bases and J lost 4 bases. CDR3 region: CAISNRDREYEQYF. In nucleotides, the CDR3 is TGTGCCATCAGTAACCGGGACAGGGAGTACGAGCAGTACTTC.

With regard to this clonotype: The junction departs from germline at one end; a sequencing error may be responsible. The chain employs TRBV11-2 and TRBJ2-3; 7 nucleotides agree with TRBD2. Looked up from germline, CDR1 is SGHAT and CDR2 is FQNNGV. The CDR3 runs to 17 residues. The DNA of the CDR3 is TGTGCCAGCAGCAAGCGGACCGAGGGGAGGGTGACAGATGCGCAGTATTTT. Protein sequence: CASSKRTEGRVTDAQYF.

The V call is TRBV10-3, the J call TRBJ2-5, with TRBD2 identical over 13 bases. Trimming removed 4 bases from V and 3 bases from J; junction bases left unmatched: 5. The CDR3 loop spans 16 amino acids. Germline CDR1 reads ENHRY; CDR2 reads SYGVKD. CDR3 bases: TGTGCCATCAGTGGGGGACTAGCGGGGAGGGAAGAGACCCAGTACTTC. Translation gives CAISGGLAGREETQYF.

This clonotype was counted at least ten times. The chain employs TRBV24-1 and TRBJ1-4; no clear D. CDR3 length equals 15 residues. Germline CDR1 KGHDR, CDR2 SFDVKD. The V and J ends lost 4 bases and 7 bases respectively, with 15 bases between them. The CDR3 here is CATSEPTVRGEKLFF. The CDR3 DNA reads TGTGCCACCAGTGAGCCGACGGTCCGTGGTGAAAAACTGTTTTTT.

This clonotype has more than one count but fewer than ten. This chain connects TRBV2 to TRBJ1-2; 7 nucleotides agree with TRBD1. Germline CDR1 and CDR2: SNHLY and FYNNEI. The CDR3 runs to 14 residues. Trimming at V came to 3 bases and at J to 6 bases, leaving 7 bases not matched to a gene. The CDR3 sequence is CASSDASGGDGYTF. CDR3 DNA: TGTGCCAGCAGTGATGCGTCAGGGGGGGATGGCTACACCTTC. Using reference TRBV2 and TRBJ1-2 for the parts outside the CDR3, the full variable domain is EPEVTQTPSHQVTQMGQEVILRCVPISNHLYFYWYRQILGQKVEFLVSFYNNEISEKSEIFDDQFSVERPDGSNFTLKIRSTKLEDSAMYFCASSDASGGDGYTFGSGTRLTVV.

This clonotype appeared a few times. V gene TRBV2 combines with J gene TRBJ2-7; possible D gene TRBD1, 5 bases. CDR3 length: 15 residues. CDR1 is SNHLY and CDR2 is FYNNEI in the germline V gene. Trimming stripped 3 bases from V and 1 base from J, with 13 bases between. CDR3 coding DNA: TGTGCCAGCAGTGAGTTTTTGCAGGGATCCTACGAGCAGTACTTC. It codes for CASSEFLQGSYEQYF.

The genes are TRBV2 and TRBJ2-1; TRBD1 or TRBD2 may be the D gene (6 bases each). The CDR3 has 16 amino acids. V shed 7 bases and J shed 1 base, with 17 bases lying between them. In germline, CDR1 is SNHLY, CDR2 FYNNEI. This CDR3 is CASTEGGAVSYNEQFF. CDR3 nucleotides: TGTGCCAGCACCGAGGGGGGAGCGGTATCCTACAATGAGCAGTTCTTC.

The chain joins TRBV16 to TRBJ2-5, with 10 positions matching TRBD1. CDR3 length: 16 amino acids. With 1 base clipped from V and 5 bases from J, the junction kept 7 bases outside the gene matches. Germline lookup yields CDR1 KGHSY and CDR2 FQNENV. The CDR3 is CASSQLRDRGTETQYF. In DNA form, the CDR3 reads TGTGCCAGCAGCCAATTACGGGACAGGGGTACGGAGACCCAGTACTTC.

This clonotype was seen more than once but under ten times. Here the CDR3 DNA reads TGTGCCAGCACAAGACTAGCGGGACTTACCACAGATACGCAGTATTTT. It translates to CASTRLAGLTTDTQYF. The rearrangement uses TRBV2 and TRBJ2-3; 11 bases agree with TRBD2. CDR1 is SNHLY and CDR2 is FYNNEI in the germline V gene. The CDR3 is 16 residues long. The V and J ends lost 7 bases and 2 bases, in that order; junction bases with no gene match: 8.

A word on this clonotype: Compared with germline, one end of the junction differs, possibly owing to a read error. CDR3 sequence reads: CVWSVLAIGYTF. The CDR3 bases are TGTGTCTGGAGTGTACTTGCTATTGGCTACACCTTC. The genes are TRBV30 and TRBJ1-2; D unclear. The CDR3 length is 12 residues. Germline CDR1 is GTSNPN and CDR2 is SVGIG (reference sequence).